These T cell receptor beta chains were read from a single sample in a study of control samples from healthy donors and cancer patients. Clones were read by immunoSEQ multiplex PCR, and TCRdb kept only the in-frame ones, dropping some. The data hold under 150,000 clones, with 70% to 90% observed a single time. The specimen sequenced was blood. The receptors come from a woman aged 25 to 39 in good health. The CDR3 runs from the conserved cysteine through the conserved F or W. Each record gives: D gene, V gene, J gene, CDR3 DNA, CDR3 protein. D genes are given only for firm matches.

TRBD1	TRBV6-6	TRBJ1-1	TGTGCCAGCAGTGCTCAGGGGGAGGACACTGAAGCTTTCTTT	CASSAQGEDTEAFF
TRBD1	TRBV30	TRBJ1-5	TGTGCCTGGAGTCAGGGGGACAGGGGGATCAATCAGCCCCAGCATTTT	CAWSQGDRGINQPQHF
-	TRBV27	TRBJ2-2	TGTGCCAGCAACCTTATGGGGGTTGCCGGGGAGCTGTTTTTT	CASNLMGVAGELFF
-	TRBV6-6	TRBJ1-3	TGTGCCAGCAGTTACTCGAGTCATTGGGGGGGAAACACCATATATTTT	CASSYSSHWGGNTIYF
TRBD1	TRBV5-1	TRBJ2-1	TGCGCCAGCAGCTTGGCCCGGACAGGGGATCTAGGTAATGAGCAGTTCTTC	CASSLARTGDLGNEQFF
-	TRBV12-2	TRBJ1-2	TGTGCAAGTCGCCCCCATGTCCGGGGTATCAGGGGCTATGGCTACACCTTC	CASRPHVRGIRGYGYTF
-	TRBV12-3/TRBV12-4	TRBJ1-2	TGTGCCAGCAGCCCGCTCGAGGGTGGCTACACCTTC	CASSPLEGGYTF
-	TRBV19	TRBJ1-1	TGTGCCACCACTTCACAACCGAGGAACACTGAAGCTTTCTTT	CATTSQPRNTEAFF
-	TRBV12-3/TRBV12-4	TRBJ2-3	TGTGCCAGCAGCTCCGACCTCACAGATACGCAGTATTTT	CASSSDLTDTQYF
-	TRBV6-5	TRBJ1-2	TGTGCCAGCAGTCTCCGGGTTGCTGGGGGTGGCTACACCTTC	CASSLRVAGGGYTF
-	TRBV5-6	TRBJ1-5	TGTGCCAGCAGCTTGGGCAGGGCTGGTCAGCCCCAGCATTTT	CASSLGRAGQPQHF
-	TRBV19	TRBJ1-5	TGTGCCAGTTTACGTCGTGGGGGGGAAAGAAGCAATCAGCCCCAGCATTTT	CASLRRGGERSNQPQHF
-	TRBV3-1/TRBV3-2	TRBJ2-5	TGTGCCAGCAGCCGATCTGGACTCCAGTCGGGAGAGACCCAGTACTTC	CASSRSGLQSGETQYF
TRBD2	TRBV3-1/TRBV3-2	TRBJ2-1	TGTGCCAGCAGCCAAGGGTTGCCTAGCGGGGGTTTGGGGGAGCAGTTCTTC	CASSQGLPSGGLGEQFF